These 22 T cell receptor beta chains were all obtained from the same sample, sequenced in a study of cytotoxic CD8 clonotypes in ibrutinib-treated CLL. Libraries were prepared by immunoSEQ multiplex PCR; TCRdb keeps only in-frame clonotypes and omits some of them. The sample contains about 28,000 clones, 62% of which appear only once. The source was PBMCs, collected before ibrutinib treatment. These TCRs come from a human donor with chronic lymphocytic leukemia.

V usage is TRBV7-2 and J usage is TRBJ2-1; the D gene is possibly TRBD2 (5 bases). The germline V gene encodes CDR1 SGHTA and CDR2 FQGNSA. CDR3 length: 11 amino acids. V was shortened by 5 bases and J by 9 bases, with 8 bases between the two germline ends. The CDR3 is CASSLRGEQFF. The CDR3 DNA follows: TGTGCCAGCAGCCTACGGGGTGAGCAGTTCTTC. Full variable domain (rest looked up from reference TRBV7-2 and TRBJ2-1): GAGVSQSPSNKVTEKGKDVELRCDPISGHTALYWYRQSLGQGLEFLIYFQGNSAPDKSGLPSDRFSAERTGGSVSTLTIQRTQQEDSAVYLCASSLRGEQFFGPGTRLTVL.

V gene TRBV29-1 combines with J gene TRBJ1-1, with a tentative D call TRBD1 (6 bases). The germline V gene has CDR1 SQVTM and CDR2 ANQGSEA. V shed 4 bases and J shed 1 base, with 10 bases lying between them. The CDR3 extends over 13 amino acids. The CDR3 loop is CSVGLTGNTEAFF. CDR3 bases: TGCAGCGTTGGATTGACAGGGAACACTGAAGCTTTCTTT.

This clone was picked up a small number of times. The genes are TRBV7-9 and TRBJ1-1; TRBD1 matches 8 bases. V shed 4 bases, J shed 7 bases, and the junction held 8 bases outside the gene matches. The CDR3 length is 14 residues. Per the germline V gene, CDR1 is SEHNR and CDR2 is FQNEAQ (reference sequence). CDR3 sequence: CASSYGQGSIEAFF. The CDR3 DNA follows: TGTGCCAGCAGCTACGGACAGGGCAGTATTGAAGCTTTCTTT.

V gene TRBV15 combines with J gene TRBJ2-7; tentatively, D is TRBD1 or TRBD2 (5 bases each). V lost 1 base and J lost 5, with 15 bases in between. Per the germline V gene, CDR1 is LNHNV and CDR2 is YYDKDF (reference sequence). This CDR3 has 15 residues. The CDR3 sequence is CATSRGRGDRDEQYF. In DNA, the CDR3 is TGTGCCACCAGCAGAGGAAGAGGGGATCGGGACGAGCAGTACTTC.

This chain connects TRBV9 to TRBJ1-1; D is unresolved. Germline V lookup: CDR1 SGDLS, CDR2 YYNGEE. This CDR3 has 13 residues. With 0 bases removed from V and 2 bases from J, the gap between germline ends came to 5 bases. The DNA of the CDR3 is TGTGCCAGCAGCGTAGGCAAAAACACTGAAGCTTTCTTT. Amino acid sequence: CASSVGKNTEAFF.

The gene calls are TRBV2 and TRBJ1-2; 10 positions agree with TRBD1. Per the germline V gene, CDR1 is SNHLY and CDR2 is FYNNEI. Unmatched junction bases numbered 11, after V lost 6 bases and J lost 7 bases. The CDR3 totals 15 residues. CDR3 residues: CASRAHGTGASGYTF. In nucleotides, the CDR3 is TGTGCCAGCAGGGCACATGGGACAGGGGCGAGTGGCTACACCTTC. Supplemented by reference TRBV2 and TRBJ1-2, the full variable domain reads EPEVTQTPSHQVTQMGQEVILRCVPISNHLYFYWYRQILGQKVEFLVSFYNNEISEKSEIFDDQFSVERPDGSNFTLKIRSTKLEDSAMYFCASRAHGTGASGYTFGSGTRLTVV.

CDR3 sequence: CASSVDSMREQFF. CDR3 coding DNA: TGTGCCAGCAGTGTGGACAGCATGCGGGAGCAGTTCTTC. The genes are TRBV6-1 and TRBJ2-1; TRBD1 is a possible D gene (6 bases). Germline values: CDR1 MNHNS, CDR2 SASEGT. This CDR3 contains 13 residues. V was cut by 4 bases and J by 10 bases, with 14 bases left in between.

The rearrangement joins TRBV4-1 to TRBJ2-3; D gene unclear. The CDR3 has 14 amino acids. The germline CDR1 and CDR2 sequences are MGHRA and YSYEKL. Between the trimmed V and J ends, which lost 2 bases and 4 bases, there was a span of 10 bases. CDR3 DNA sequence: TGCGCCAGCAGCCAACGAAGGCAGCCAGATACGCAGTATTTT. As protein: CASSQRRQPDTQYF.

In this sample, this clone turned up once. The gene calls are TRBV13 and TRBJ2-7, with 11 bases lining up with TRBD2. The CDR3 covers 15 residues. From germline, CDR1 is PRHDT and CDR2 FYEKMQ (reference sequence). V was pared by 5 bases and J by 7 bases, with 10 bases of the junction left unmatched. CDR3 bases: TGTGCCAGCAGCGACACTAGCGGGAGAGAAGGAGAGCAGTACTTC. Its protein product is CASSDTSGREGEQYF.

This chain links TRBV15 with TRBJ2-1; D remains unclear. The CDR3 runs 14 residues. Trimming stripped 4 bases from V and 6 bases from J, with 13 bases between. Germline lookup yields CDR1 LNHNV and CDR2 YYDKDF (reference sequence). The CDR3 DNA reads as TGTGCCACCAGCAAATTAGACTGGGGCAATGAGCAGTTCTTC. It translates to CATSKLDWGNEQFF.

CDR3 loop: CASSGTGTANEKLFF. The CDR3 coding sequence is TGCGCCAGCAGCGGAACCGGGACAGCTAATGAAAAACTGTTTTTT. The chain carries TRBV5-1 and TRBJ1-4, with 7 bases that match TRBD1. CDR1 and CDR2 from the germline V gene are SGHRS and YFSETQ. The trim removed 4 bases at V and 3 bases at J, leaving 6 bases unmatched. CDR3 length: 15 amino acids.

This sequence joins TRBV27 and TRBJ1-5; the D gene is possibly TRBD1 (5 bases). Germline V gene lookup returns CDR1 MNHEY and CDR2 SMNVEV (reference sequence). The CDR3 runs to 13 residues. Trimming took 4 bases from V and 10 from J, leaving 14 bases between them. CDR3 DNA: TGTGCCAGCAGTTACGGGGGGAGGGGACCCCAGCATTTT. Amino acid sequence: CASSYGGRGPQHF.

The chain uses TRBV19 and TRBJ1-2; no clear D. Germline CDR1 LNHDA, CDR2 SQIVND (reference sequence). The germline V and J ends were trimmed by 1 base and 4 bases, with 10 bases remaining between them. This CDR3 contains 14 residues. The CDR3 protein is CASSIGGGSYGYTF. The CDR3 DNA sequence: TGTGCCAGTAGTATAGGTGGCGGGAGCTATGGCTACACCTTC.

This chain joins TRBV4-1 and TRBJ1-2; D gene uncertain. V shed 1 base and J shed 2 bases, with 20 bases lying between them. The V gene's germline CDR1 is MGHRA and CDR2 YSYEKL. This CDR3 spans 18 amino acids. CDR3 nucleotides: TGCGCCAGCAGCCAAGTATACCCCCTCCGGGGTGACAACTATGGCTACACCTTC. It specifies CASSQVYPLRGDNYGYTF.

The chain uses TRBV20-1 and TRBJ2-7; D not certain. V was pared by 6 bases and J by 4 bases, with 7 bases between. Germline lookup yields CDR1 DFQATT and CDR2 SNEGSKA (reference sequence). This CDR3 is built from 10 residues. CDR3 protein: CSARQYEQYF. The DNA of the CDR3 is TGCAGTGCCAGACAATACGAGCAGTACTTC.

This clone was observed once. Other DNA sequences in the same sample also yield this CDR3. CDR3 sequence: CAWAGGGETQYF. DNA of the CDR3: TGTGCCTGGGCCGGAGGTGGAGAGACCCAGTACTTC. The rearrangement joins TRBV30 to TRBJ2-5; perhaps TRBD2 as D (5 bases). Germline values: CDR1 GTSNPN, CDR2 SVGIG (reference sequence). Deletions cut 5 bases from V and 4 bases from J, with 11 bases between. The CDR3 length is 12 residues.

J is TRBJ2-7 and V is TRBV25-1; D uncertain. Germline assignment: CDR1 MGHDK and CDR2 SYGVNS. V lost 0 bases, J lost 3 bases, and 6 bases lay in between. This CDR3 has 13 residues. The CDR3 DNA reads TGTGCCAGCAGTGAATATAACAGCTACGAGCAGTACTTC. It is translated as CASSEYNSYEQYF.

The V gene is TRBV7-9, the J gene TRBJ2-7, with TRBD2 as a possible D gene (6 bases). CDR3 length equals 15 residues. Germline V CDR1 and CDR2: SEHNR, FQNEAQ (reference sequence). V was trimmed by 3 bases and J by 2 bases, leaving 14 bases between them. CDR3 protein: CASSLPGGCPYEQYF. DNA for the CDR3: TGTGCCAGCAGCTTGCCCGGAGGGTGTCCCTACGAGCAGTACTTC.

This rearrangement joins TRBV28 to TRBJ2-7; 9 bases match TRBD1. The CDR3 loop spans 16 amino acids. Germline CDR1 and CDR2: MDHEN and SYDVKM. Trimming took 5 bases from V and 4 from J; bases not matched to a gene: 12. The CDR3 reads CASSVGKTGGGYEQYF. The CDR3 DNA follows: TGTGCCAGCAGTGTTGGAAAGACAGGGGGAGGTTACGAGCAGTACTTC.

This chain uses TRBV11-2 with TRBJ2-2, with TRBD1 identical over 8 bases. V gave up 3 bases and J gave up 5 bases; unmatched junction bases: 14. Per germline, CDR1 SGHAT and CDR2 FQNNGV. CDR3 length: 18 amino acids. DNA for the CDR3: TGTGCCAGCAGCTTTTCCTACAGGGGGGCCCTAGGTACCGGGGAGCTGTTTTTT. This gives the protein CASSFSYRGALGTGELFF.

The chain is built from TRBV2 and TRBJ1-2; 7 bases match TRBD1. Germline V gene data show CDR1 as SNHLY and CDR2 as FYNNEI. J lost 8 bases, V lost 6 bases, and 18 bases had no gene match. The CDR3 is made up of 16 amino acids. The CDR3 sequence is CASRGGTVLVSFGYTF. The CDR3 DNA follows: TGTGCCAGCAGGGGGGGGACAGTTCTTGTTTCCTTCGGCTACACCTTC.

The CDR3 region is CSASRLYEQYF. In DNA, the CDR3 is TGCAGTGCTAGCAGGCTTTACGAGCAGTACTTC. This sequence joins TRBV20-1 and TRBJ2-7; D not resolved. The germline V gene has CDR1 DFQATT and CDR2 SNEGSKA (reference sequence). Between the trimmed V and J ends, which lost 3 bases and 4 bases, there was a span of 7 bases. This CDR3 spans 11 amino acids.